A selection of T cell receptor beta chains follows, all from one sample in a study of T cells in Graves' hyperthyroidism and ophthalmopathy. Using its own MiXCR run on the multiplex PCR reads, TCRdb lists one record per CDR3 protein. The sample yields about 560,000 distinct CDR3 sequences, over 15% seen once. Sequenced: blood. These receptor sequences come from a woman aged 18-29 years with Graves' hyperthyroidism. Both conserved end residues are part of each CDR3. The D gene is left open where the match is weak. Size is omitted from some rows. Given values are once, few, many or a class for expanded clones.

TRBJ2-5,NA,TRBD2,TRBV12-3/TRBV12-4,TGTGCCAGCAGAATCTCCGGACTAGCGGGGGCTAGAAGGGGATTTATGCACTTC,CASRISGLAGARRGFMHF
TRBJ2-1,many,NA,TRBV28,TGTGCCAGCAGTTTTCCCCCAGCGGCTAACTACAATGAGCAGTTCTTC,CASSFPPAANYNEQFF
TRBJ1-1,few,NA,TRBV12-3/TRBV12-4,TGTGCCAGCAGACCTACCGACGGCGCTGAAGCTTTCTTT,CASRPTDGAEAFF
TRBJ1-6,NA,NA,TRBV13,TGTGCCAGCAGCCGGGACCTCCAGCCCCTCCACTTT,CASSRDLQPLHF
TRBJ2-3,many,TRBD2,TRBV28,TGTGCCAGCCTGACGGGGGGGGGCACAGATACGCAGTATTTT,CASLTGGGTDTQYF
TRBJ1-4,many,NA,TRBV11-3,TGTGCCAGCAGGACCGCGACTAATGAAAAACTGTTTTTT,CASRTATNEKLFF
TRBJ1-2,few,NA,TRBV28,TGTGCCAGCAGTTTTCAGTTGGGAACGGGCTATGGCTACACCTTC,CASSFQLGTGYGYTF
TRBJ2-7,many,NA,TRBV2,TGTGCCAGCACCGTTCTGCTCCGGGACGGGACCTACGAGCAGTACTTC,CASTVLLRDGTYEQYF
TRBJ1-2,few,TRBD1,TRBV19,TGTGCCAGTAGTCCCGGGACAGGGATGAACTATGGCTACACCTTC,CASSPGTGMNYGYTF
TRBJ2-1,few,TRBD2,TRBV15,TGTGCCACCAGCAGAGAAGGCCTAGCGGGGGGTTACAATGAGCAGTTCTTC,CATSREGLAGGYNEQFF
TRBJ1-1,many,NA,TRBV11-2,TGTGCCAGCAGCTTAGGTGGCAACTTTATGGCTTTCTTT,CASSLGGNFMAFF
TRBJ2-2,NA,NA,TRBV12-3/TRBV12-4,TGTGCCAGCAGTCACGGACAGAGGAACACCGGGGAGCTGTTTTTT,CASSHGQRNTGELFF
TRBJ1-2,NA,NA,TRBV6-6,TGTGCCAGCAGTTACTCTCCGGGCAGTAGCTTGGACTATGGCTACACCTTC,CASSYSPGSSLDYGYTF
TRBJ1-5,few,NA,TRBV24-1,TGTGCCACCAGTGACATGGGTAGCAATCAGCCCCAGCATTTT,CATSDMGSNQPQHF
TRBJ1-1,many,NA,TRBV9,TGTGCCAGCAGCGTAGGGCCGGGGGGCGTCATGAACACTGAAGCTTTCTTT,CASSVGPGGVMNTEAFF
TRBJ2-3,many,TRBD1,TRBV3-1,TGTGCCAGCAGCCAAGGACAGGGTGAGACAGATACGCAGTATTTT,CASSQGQGETDTQYF
TRBJ2-5,few,NA,TRBV20-1,TGCAGTGCTAGCCAGGGGTCGGGGGAAGAGACCCAGTACTTC,CSASQGSGEETQYF
TRBJ2-1,few,NA,TRBV6-2/TRBV6-3,TGTGCCAGCAGTTACCTATCAGCGAGGGAGCAGTTCTTC,CASSYLSAREQFF
TRBJ1-4,NA,NA,TRBV18,TGTGCCAGCTCACCAATCATCGGACGAGATGAAAAACTGTTTTTT,CASSPIIGRDEKLFF
TRBJ1-4,few,NA,TRBV9,TGTGCCAGCAGCGGGAGTAATGAAAAACTGTTTTTT,CASSGSNEKLFF
TRBJ1-2,few,NA,TRBV28,TGTGCCAGCACTGGCTTCTATGGCTACACCTTC,CASTGFYGYTF
TRBJ1-6,many,NA,TRBV7-9,TGTGCCAGCAGCTCCGAGGGGAGGCATTCACCCCTCCACTTT,CASSSEGRHSPLHF
TRBJ2-1,NA,TRBD1,TRBV14,TGTGCCAGCAGCCTAACGGGACAGAAAATGCACAATGAGCAGTTCTTC,CASSLTGQKMHNEQFF
TRBJ1-6,many,NA,TRBV7-9,TGTGCCAGCTCAGGGAGTGGCTCACCCCTCCACTTT,CASSGSGSPLHF
TRBJ2-1,few,TRBD1,TRBV19,TGTGCCAGTAGTACGACAGGGGGAAATGAGCAGTTCTTC,CASSTTGGNEQFF
TRBJ2-1,many,NA,TRBV7-8,TGTGCCAGCAGCGAAGGACCCAAGCAGTTCTTC,CASSEGPKQFF
TRBJ1-2,many,NA,TRBV18,TGTGCCAGCTCACCATCGGGGGAGAATGGCTACACCTTC,CASSPSGENGYTF
TRBJ1-5,many,NA,TRBV30,TGTGCCTGGAGGTCCAAGGGGGGGAATCAGCCCCAGCATTTT,CAWRSKGGNQPQHF
TRBJ1-2,many,NA,TRBV7-2,TGTGCCAGCACCCCCGGGGGAGGTTTTTATGGCTACACCTTC,CASTPGGGFYGYTF
TRBJ2-7,NA,NA,TRBV24-1,TGTGCCACCAGTCTCAGGGGAAACGAGCAGCACTTC,CATSLRGNEQHF
TRBJ2-7,many,NA,TRBV28,TGTGCCAGCCGTCCACAGAGTACCTACGAGCAGTACTTC,CASRPQSTYEQYF
TRBJ2-1,many,NA,TRBV2,TGTGCCAGCAGAGTCGCCGAGGCCTCCTACAATGAGCAGTTCTTC,CASRVAEASYNEQFF
TRBJ2-1,NA,NA,TRBV9,TGTGCCAGCAGCGTTGAGGGGGGGCCGAATGAGCAGTTCTTC,CASSVEGGPNEQFF
TRBJ2-7,many,TRBD1,TRBV28,TGTGCCAGCACCGGACGGATAGGGGGCATAGACGAGCAGTACTTC,CASTGRIGGIDEQYF
TRBJ2-3,many,NA,TRBV28,TGTGCCAGCAGCCCTACTACGGGCACAGATACGCAGTATTTT,CASSPTTGTDTQYF
TRBJ1-2,few,TRBD1,TRBV14,TGTGCCAGCAGCCGGGACAGTGGATCATCTAACTATGGCTACACCTTC,CASSRDSGSSNYGYTF
TRBJ2-1,few,NA,TRBV3-1,TGTGCCAGCAGCCAAGATCGGCCCACCACCGAGGGTGAGCAGTTCTTC,CASSQDRPTTEGEQFF
TRBJ2-7,NA,TRBD1,TRBV6-2/TRBV6-3,TGTGCCAGCAGTTACGGGGACAGGGGTTCCTACGAGCAGTACTTC,CASSYGDRGSYEQYF
TRBJ1-1,many,NA,TRBV6-4,TGTGCCAGCAGTACGAAGGGACAGAACACTGAAGCTTTCTTT,CASSTKGQNTEAFF
TRBJ1-4,NA,TRBD1,TRBV7-9,TGTGCCAGCAGCCCGGGGACAGCCCCAACTAATGAAAAACTGTTTTTT,CASSPGTAPTNEKLFF
TRBJ2-5,NA,TRBD1,TRBV28,TGTGCCAGCAGTTTTGCCGGACAGGGGTACCAAGAGACCCAGTACTTC,CASSFAGQGYQETQYF
TRBJ1-2,NA,NA,TRBV19,TGTGCCAGTAGTATCCCAGGGACCGATGGCTACACCTTC,CASSIPGTDGYTF
TRBJ1-6,few,NA,TRBV4-1,TGCGCCAGCAGCCAAGACCTCCTTGGGAATTCACCCCTCCACTTT,CASSQDLLGNSPLHF
TRBJ2-5,many,NA,TRBV27,TGTGCCAGCAGTTTCTGGGGAGACGCCAAAGAGACCCAGTACTTC,CASSFWGDAKETQYF
TRBJ2-4,NA,NA,TRBV6-1,TGTGCCAGCAGGGACCGCGGAGCCAAAAACATTCAGTACTTC,CASRDRGAKNIQYF
TRBJ2-7,NA,TRBD1,TRBV6-4,TGTGCCAGCAGTGACTCGCGGGACAGGGAGTACGAGCAGTACTTC,CASSDSRDREYEQYF
TRBJ1-2,few,NA,TRBV27,TGTGCCAGCACTCCCGGGACCGGATTCGGGGCTAACTATGGCTACACCTTC,CASTPGTGFGANYGYTF
TRBJ1-6,NA,NA,TRBV7-2,TGTGCCAGCAGCCGCCTAGACCCTTTCTCCTATAATTCACCCCTCCACTTT,CASSRLDPFSYNSPLHF
TRBJ2-5,NA,NA,TRBV7-9,TGTGCCAGCAGCTTAGGGAAAATAGAGACCCAGTACTTC,CASSLGKIETQYF
TRBJ1-2,few,NA,TRBV19,TGTGCCAGTATGCGGCCGGTTAACTATGGCTACACCTTC,CASMRPVNYGYTF
TRBJ2-5,NA,NA,TRBV15,TGTGCCACCAGCACAGTAGAGGGGGGGGGGGAGACCCAGTACTTC,CATSTVEGGGETQYF
TRBJ2-3,NA,TRBD2,TRBV19,TGTGCCAGTAGTAAAGAGGTTCGACTAGCGGGAGGGCCAAAACAAAATACGCAGTATTTT,CASSKEVRLAGGPKQNTQYF
TRBJ1-3,NA,NA,TRBV6-1,TGTGCCAGCAGTCCAATACAGGGTTTCATAGACACCATATATTTT,CASSPIQGFIDTIYF
TRBJ2-1,many,NA,TRBV18,TGTGCCAGCTCACCTCAGGATGAGCAGTTCTTC,CASSPQDEQFF
TRBJ2-7,many,NA,TRBV19,TGTGCCAGTAGTATAGCTGGGGGCGGCTCCTACGAGCAGTACTTC,CASSIAGGGSYEQYF
TRBJ2-1,few,NA,TRBV18,TGTGCCAGCTCAGGGGCTCGGTTTATGAATGAGCAGTTCTTC,CASSGARFMNEQFF
TRBJ2-1,many,NA,TRBV6-2/TRBV6-3,TGTGCCAGCAGTTACCTCACTGGGAGCTCCTACAATGAGCAGTTCTTC,CASSYLTGSSYNEQFF
TRBJ1-1,many,TRBD1,TRBV5-1,TGCGCCAGCAGCCGGACAGGGGGGATCAGCACTGAAGCTTTCTTT,CASSRTGGISTEAFF
TRBJ2-1,many,TRBD2,TRBV28,TGTGCCACCGGGGAGGGTGGCTCCTACAATGAGCAGTTCTTC,CATGEGGSYNEQFF
TRBJ2-1,many,NA,TRBV7-9,TGTGCCAGCAGAGGACAAGGTGGTGGGGAGCAGTTCTTC,CASRGQGGGEQFF